This TCR beta chain comes out of a study of memory CD4+ T cells and cytomegalovirus serostatus (dated by TCRdb to between 2018 and 2021). For the study in its entirety: The roughly 35 healthy Belgian adults in the cohort included 9 who were CMV seropositive and around 25 who were CMV seronegative. The study sequenced CD4+ memory TCRbeta repertoires of a Belgian cohort with known cytomegalovirus serostatus to replicate a published TCR-based CMV serostatus classifier. The full study reports these points: On the Belgian cohort, the classifier built on the original framework reached a median bootstrapped AUC of around 0.96, with a 95% CI of 0.76-1.00. The results were interpreted as suggesting that the CMV-associated TCR signature is mostly present in the CD4+ memory repertoire. For predicting CMV serostatus, the median bootstrapped AUC was approximately 0.95 using the original framework and almost 0.93 using a US-trained random forest. Among the 164 previously reported CMV-associated TCRbeta sequences, some 62 showed up in the CD4+ memory repertoires, with each one found in between one and five individuals. Only CD4+CD45RO+ memory cells were sequenced, in contrast to the original study, in which naive and memory CD4+ and CD8+ populations were covered.

Genomic DNA was extracted from sorted cells with the Quick-DNA Microprep Kit. TCRbeta DNA was amplified with the immunoSEQ hsTCRbeta kit following the manufacturer's protocol. An Illumina MiSeq instrument was used to sequence the TCRbeta libraries. Under the source paper's analysis protocol: Following removal of out-of-frame sequences, about 2,200,000 distinct TCRbeta sequences were retained, with an average of approximately 69,000 per individual. Each individual was scored by the count of 150 to 200 previously reported CMV-associated TCRbeta sequences and the total productive distinct TCRbeta count. A beta-binomial model was reimplemented in Python, and random forests from scikit-learn, run with default parameters, were trained on data from the US cohort. Classifier performance on the Belgian cohort was reported as the median AUC with percentile confidence intervals calculated over 10,000 bootstrap iterations. TCRdb obtained this table from immuneACCESS and retained in-frame rearrangements with V and J assigned. These tables miss some clones; where compared with another copy, unresolved V genes account for less than half of the shortfall, and the remainder is unexplained. That table gives V, J and clone size, and the DNA gave D and trimming. Recorded for this sample are fewer than 35,000 clones; around 75% of them occurred a single time. 0.68% of the sample is taken by the ten largest.

The CDR3 covers 16 residues, taking in both the cysteine and the phenylalanine. The kept DNA is CDR3 alone, 48 bases in frame from the first base. Relative to germline, V is 3 bases shorter and J is 1 base shorter, with 15 bases between their ends. CDR1 LGHNA and CDR2 YSLEER were looked up in the germline V gene. Single viable CD3+CD4+CD8-CD45RO+ cells were sorted as memory CD4+ T cells on a FACSAria II. CMV serostatus was determined using a Roche Elecsys assay that detects serum IgG against CMV pp150, pp28, p38 and p52. Once the samples were thawed, total CD4+ T cells were enriched through positive selection using CD4 magnetic microbeads. The samples came from a different study that was designed specifically to examine the CD4+ T cell memory repertoire. Following standard operating procedures, peripheral blood mononuclear cells were isolated and cryopreserved, while serum was kept at -80 degrees C. The staining relied on CD3-PerCP (BW264/56), CD4-APC (RPA-T4), CD45RO-PE (UCHT1) and CD8-Pacific Orange (3B5) antibodies, and Sytox blue was used to exclude non-viable cells.

Worth noting for this clone: Its cognate antigen has yet to be identified. No base qualities exist here, and no much larger clone lies one base off it.

Sequencing input: memory CD4+ T cells from blood. The origin of this receptor is an adult in good health and CMV-seronegative. The chain is made from TRBV4-3 and TRBJ1-1; the D segment could be TRBD1, given 5 matching bases. The CDR3 protein sequence reads: CASSHTRGTPNTEAFF. The DNA sequence reads TGCGCCAGCAGCCACACGCGGGGCACACCGAACACTGAAGCTTTCTTT.